This TCR beta chain is from a study of blood T cell repertoires in COVID-19. About the research overall: The United States, Italy and Spain supplied acute and convalescent COVID-19 samples. T cells, B-cell-depleted T cells, or PBMCs provided the cDNA or gDNA that served as material.

Authors' data handling: Nucleated cell counts were estimated from reference gene primer amplification. Libraries were prepared by immunoSEQ multiplex PCR; TCRdb keeps only in-frame clonotypes and omits some of them. The V and J calls and clone size are taken from that table; D and trimming were inferred from the DNA. The sample records roughly 120,000 clones, over 70% being singletons. CDR3 length equals 19 residues. CDR1 and CDR2 from the germline V gene are SGHTA and FQGNSA. Trimming shortened V by 4 bases and J by 6 bases, and 27 bases separated the two germline ends. The chain links TRBV7-2 to TRBJ1-4; D is possibly TRBD1 (5 bases). The TCR sequence derives from a man aged 50 to 59 with acute or convalescent COVID-19. The specimen was peripheral blood. CDR3 sequence: CASSSSTAGLVWNDEKLFF. For the CDR3, the DNA is TGTGCCAGCAGCTCCTCTACGGCGGGGCTGGTATGGAATGATGAAAAACTGTTTTTT.